Listed here is a single TCR beta chain. This entry is derived from a study of CD8 T cells in Susac syndrome. Random hexamers were used to reverse transcribe an amount of about 0.45 to 1 ug RNA. Using its own MiXCR run on the immunoSEQ multiplex PCR reads, TCRdb lists one record per CDR3 protein. Of about 110,000 distinct CDR3 sequences listed, roughly 95% were seen once; the top ten hold about 0.42%. This receptor was obtained from a human donor with Susac syndrome. The sequenced sample was CD8+ T cells from PBMCs.

As DNA, the CDR3 is TGTGCCAGCAGGGGCATGACTAGCACCCCCAATGAGCAGTTCTTC. Protein: CASRGMTSTPNEQFF. The V call is TRBV25-1, the J call TRBJ2-1, with 7 bases lining up with TRBD2. CDR3 length: 15 residues. The germline V gene encodes CDR1 MGHDK and CDR2 SYGVNS. J gave up 6 bases and V 6 bases, and 11 bases lay outside the gene matches.